The sequence of this T cell receptor beta chain was determined in a study of cytomegalovirus exposure and HLA in healthy donors. Study overall: The 110 or so validation repertoires used the same platform as the 550 to 750 first-cohort repertoires, a later analysis reported. Regarding the study as a whole: In vitro work confirmed that a few CMV-associated chains recognize CMV antigens. Among TCR beta chains, those listed as cytomegalovirus-associated numbered over 150.

This CDR3 is built from 16 residues. Germline CDR1 reads MDHEN; CDR2 reads SYDVKM. Trimming cost V 7 bases and J 2 bases; bases outside gene matches: 14. The donors were members of the validation cohort comprising about 130 subjects, separate from the roughly 730-subject first cohort. Assay: immunoSEQ multiplex PCR; the TCRdb copy retains only in-frame clones and omits some. Among roughly 150,000 clones listed, 85% to 90% were seen once. Of note for this clone: The antigen is unknown.

This receptor was identified in a woman in her late teens or twenties in good health and CMV-seropositive. The V and J genes are TRBV28 and TRBJ2-7, with 7 bases identical to TRBD1. Sequencing was performed on PBMCs. The CDR3: CASKGGDVGRAYEQYF. The CDR3 nucleotides read TGTGCCAGCAAAGGGGGCGACGTGGGGCGGGCCTACGAGCAGTACTTC.